The 15 T cell receptor beta chains reported below all come from one sample, sequenced in a study of blood T cell repertoires in COVID-19. Repertoires were generated with immunoSEQ multiplex PCR, while TCRdb's copy carries only in-frame clones and drops some. The data hold about 140,000 clones, with about 79% observed a single time. The sample consisted of PBMCs or T cells enriched from blood (not recorded which). The origin of the receptors is a woman in her fifties or sixties who had recovered from COVID-19.

This clone was seen ten or more times. The chain uses TRBV3-1 (or the pseudogene TRBV3-2) and TRBJ1-4; unclear D gene. The germline gives CDR1 LGHDT, CDR2 YNNKEL (reference sequence). This CDR3 comprises 13 residues. Trimming shortened V by 4 bases and J by 10 bases, and 13 bases separated the two germline ends. The CDR3 loop reads CASSLPPTGKLFF. For the CDR3, the DNA is TGTGCCAGCAGCCTCCCACCCACCGGAAAACTGTTTTTT.

The chain has TRBV19 and TRBJ1-4, with a tentative D call TRBD1 (6 bases). V lost 3 bases and J lost 8, with 16 bases in between. Germline values: CDR1 LNHDA, CDR2 SQIVND (reference sequence). CDR3 length: 15 residues. This chain's CDR3 is CASSMSAGVGEKLFF. In nucleotides, the CDR3 is TGTGCCAGTAGTATGTCAGCAGGGGTAGGCGAAAAACTGTTTTTT.

This clone was observed a few times. The CDR3 region has the DNA TGTGCCAGCAGCCAACTGAGACTTCTGGGGGTTGGGGGCATGAACACTGAAGCTTTCTTT. This codes for CASSQLRLLGVGGMNTEAFF. The V gene is TRBV14, the J gene TRBJ1-1; possibly TRBD1 for D (6 bases). This CDR3 is 20 amino acids long. The V and J ends lost 2 bases and 0 bases respectively, with 25 bases between them. The germline gives CDR1 SGHDN, CDR2 FVKESK. Together with reference TRBV14 and TRBJ1-1, the CDR3 gives the full variable domain: EAGVTQFPSHSVIEKGQTVTLRCDPISGHDNLYWYRRVMGKEIKFLLHFVKESKQDESGMPNNRFLAERTGGTYSTLKVQPAELEDSGVYFCASSQLRLLGVGGMNTEAFFGQGTRLTVV.

The V and J genes are TRBV18 and TRBJ1-1; no reliable D call. V was cut by 2 bases and J by 0 bases, with 22 bases left in between. CDR3 size: 19 residues. Germline V CDR1 and CDR2: KGHSH, LQKENI. CDR3 loop: CASSPLSPKQKLMNTEAFF. CDR3 DNA sequence: TGTGCCAGCTCACCATTGAGTCCCAAACAGAAGTTAATGAACACTGAAGCTTTCTTT.

This clone was found a few times. The chain carries TRBV5-1 and TRBJ1-2; 8 nucleotides line up with TRBD1. CDR1 and CDR2 (germline): SGHRS, YFSETQ. CDR3 length equals 12 residues. Unmatched junction bases numbered 10, after V lost 4 bases and J lost 14 bases. The CDR3 sequence is CASSRTGQRSTF. The CDR3 nucleotides are TGCGCCAGCAGCCGGACAGGGCAAAGGTCGACCTTC.

The J gene is TRBJ1-2, the V gene TRBV29-1, with D possibly being TRBD1 (6 bases). The CDR3 has 13 amino acids. The germline V gene encodes CDR1 SQVTM and CDR2 ANQGSEA. The V gene lost 1 base and the J gene lost 4 bases, with 10 bases spanning the gap. The CDR3 sequence is CSVEGQGFYGYTF. The CDR3 coding sequence is TGCAGCGTTGAAGGCCAGGGGTTCTATGGCTACACCTTC. Full variable domain (outside the CDR3, taken from reference TRBV29-1 and TRBJ1-2): SAVISQKPSRDICQRGTSLTIQCQVDSQVTMMFWYRQQPGQSLTLIATANQGSEATYESGFVIDKFPISRPNLTFSTLTVSNMSPEDSSIYLCSVEGQGFYGYTFGSGTRLTVV.

This clone has a handful of counts. J is TRBJ1-6 and V is TRBV27; D may be TRBD1 (5 bases). Germline values: CDR1 MNHEY, CDR2 SMNVEV (reference sequence). CDR3 length: 15 amino acids. Between the trimmed V and J ends, which lost 7 bases and 10 bases, there was a span of 20 bases. The CDR3 here is CASMGRGRVGSPLHF. The CDR3 nucleotides are TGTGCCAGCATGGGAAGGGGAAGGGTGGGATCACCCCTCCACTTT.

The chain carries TRBV28 and TRBJ1-6; D remains unclear. Germline V gene lookup returns CDR1 MDHEN and CDR2 SYDVKM. Trimming took off 8 bases at V and 10 bases at J, with 12 bases between the two ends. The CDR3 has 12 amino acids. The CDR3 loop reads CASRQGGSPLHF. The CDR3, as DNA: TGTGCCAGCCGTCAAGGAGGGTCACCCCTCCACTTT.

This clone was detected only a few times. The chain joins TRBV2 to TRBJ1-4; D might be TRBD1 (6 bases). V lost 3 bases to trimming and J lost 12 bases, with 11 bases between them. Germline assignment: CDR1 SNHLY and CDR2 FYNNEI. The CDR3 spans 12 residues. The CDR3 protein is CASSEQGKELFF. CDR3 nucleotide sequence: TGTGCCAGCAGTGAGCAGGGGAAAGAACTGTTTTTT.

The chain combines TRBV19 with TRBJ2-7; D is unresolved. This CDR3 comprises 14 residues. Looked up from germline, CDR1 is LNHDA and CDR2 is SQIVND (reference sequence). Trimming removed 3 bases from V and 0 bases from J, with 9 bases in between. DNA for the CDR3: TGTGCCAGTAGTATCCCGGGTGCCTCCTACGAGCAGTACTTC. Translating it yields CASSIPGASYEQYF.

The V gene is TRBV2, the J gene TRBJ2-1; 7 nucleotides agree with TRBD1. J lost 0 bases, V lost 5 bases, and 1 base had no gene match. Germline values: CDR1 SNHLY, CDR2 FYNNEI. CDR3 size: 14 residues. CDR3 DNA: TGTGCCAGCAGTTGGGACAGCTCCTACAATGAGCAGTTCTTC. It translates to CASSWDSSYNEQFF.

This chain connects TRBV11-2 to TRBJ1-2; 9 bases agree with TRBD1. Trimming at V came to 5 bases and at J to 8 bases, leaving 12 bases not matched to a gene. This CDR3 has 15 residues. Germline V CDR1 and CDR2: SGHAT, FQNNGV. The CDR3 DNA follows: TGTGCCAGCAGCCGGAGGACAGGGGAGAATAAAGGCTACACCTTC. It specifies CASSRRTGENKGYTF.

The chain combines TRBV6-2 or TRBV6-3 with TRBJ2-1; D may be TRBD2 (6 bases). This CDR3 spans 19 amino acids. The V end was cut by 0 bases, the J end by 0 bases, with 18 bases between. Per germline, CDR1 MNHEY and CDR2 SVGEGT. In DNA, the CDR3 is TGTGCCAGCAGTTACTCTCCCCTTGGCGGAGGGAGCTCCTACAATGAGCAGTTCTTC. Protein: CASSYSPLGGGSSYNEQFF.

The chain carries TRBV3-1 (or the pseudogene TRBV3-2) and TRBJ1-3, with unresolved D. Trimming left V 2 bases short and J 1 base short, with 15 bases between. The CDR3 runs 17 residues. From germline, CDR1 is LGHDT and CDR2 YNNKEL (reference sequence). CDR3 residues: CASSQRLPHRSGNTIYF. The CDR3 bases are TGTGCCAGCAGCCAAAGGTTACCGCACAGATCTGGAAACACCATATATTTT.

V gene TRBV5-1 combines with J gene TRBJ2-1, with 15 positions matching TRBD2. The ends lost 0 bases at V and 9 bases at J; junction bases unmatched: 4. CDR3 size: 16 residues. Germline CDR1 reads SGHRS; CDR2 reads YFSETQ. The CDR3 DNA reads TGCGCCAGCAGCTTGGGGACTAGCGGGAGGGCCATTGAGCAGTTCTTC. Its protein is CASSLGTSGRAIEQFF.